Presented here are 31 T cell receptor beta chains from one specimen sequenced in a study of blood T cell repertoires in COVID-19. Only in-frame clones appear in the TCRdb table, and some are missing; sequencing was by immunoSEQ multiplex PCR. The table shows around 16,000 clones, with 80% to 90% occurring only once. What was sequenced was peripheral blood. The receptors shown here come from a man older than 75 with acute or convalescent COVID-19.

The chain links TRBV24-1 to TRBJ1-2; 7 nucleotides align to TRBD1. This CDR3 contains 16 residues. The germline V gene encodes CDR1 KGHDR and CDR2 SFDVKD. V dropped 4 bases and J dropped 0; count of bases not matched to a gene: 7. The CDR3 DNA reads TGTGCCACCAGTGACCCGGACAGGTCGCCTAACTATGGCTACACCTTC. Protein sequence: CATSDPDRSPNYGYTF.

The chain joins TRBV4-2 to TRBJ2-5, with 7 bases aligning to TRBD1. The germline CDR1 and CDR2 sequences are LGHNA and YNFKEQ. The trim removed 0 bases at V and 12 bases at J, leaving 7 bases unmatched. The CDR3 has 13 amino acids. Written as DNA, the CDR3 is TGTGCCAGCAGCCAAGATCGCATAGACAGGGAGTACTTC. This codes for CASSQDRIDREYF.

The gene calls are TRBV18 and TRBJ2-3; TRBD1 matches at 9 bases. The CDR3 is 16 amino acids. V shed 0 bases and J 5 bases; nucleotides not matched to a gene: 6. The germline V gene encodes CDR1 KGHSH and CDR2 LQKENI. The chain's CDR3 is CASSPPNRGPRDTQYF. CDR3 DNA sequence: TGTGCCAGCTCACCACCGAACAGGGGGCCTAGAGATACGCAGTATTTT.

This clone has a single count. The CDR3: CASSERGGLNNSPLHF. In nucleotides, the CDR3 is TGTGCCAGCAGTGAAAGAGGAGGGTTAAATAATTCACCCCTCCACTTT. This chain uses TRBV6-1 with TRBJ1-6; no firm D call. CDR3 size: 16 residues. V was cut by 2 bases and J by 5 bases, with 13 bases left in between. The germline CDR1 and CDR2 sequences are MNHNS and SASEGT.

The rearrangement uses TRBV6-5 and TRBJ2-1, with 9 positions matching TRBD1. In germline, CDR1 is MNHEY, CDR2 SVGAGI. V lost 8 bases to trimming and J lost 6 bases; unmatched junction nucleotides: 11. CDR3 size: 15 residues. In DNA, the CDR3 is TGTGCCAGCCACCACCGGGACAGGGTAGGCAATGAGCAGTTCTTC. Its translation: CASHHRDRVGNEQFF.

The chain carries TRBV19 and TRBJ1-6, with D unresolved. Trimming shortened V by 5 bases and J by 8 bases, and 10 bases separated the two germline ends. The CDR3 extends over 13 amino acids. Per the germline V gene, CDR1 is LNHDA and CDR2 is SQIVND (reference sequence). CDR3 nucleotides: TGTGCCAGTAGTCCCCTCGGGGATTCACCCCTCCACTTT. Residues: CASSPLGDSPLHF.

V gene TRBV30 combines with J gene TRBJ1-1; D is undetermined. The germline CDR1 and CDR2 sequences are GTSNPN and SVGIG (reference sequence). Trimming shortened V by 1 base and J by 2 bases, and 8 bases separated the two germline ends. The CDR3 runs 13 residues. CDR3 in amino acids: CAWSGQLNTEAFF. The CDR3 region has the DNA TGTGCCTGGAGTGGGCAGTTAAACACTGAAGCTTTCTTT.

This clone is a singleton in its sample. The genes are TRBV5-1 and TRBJ2-3; 7 nucleotides align to TRBD2. The CDR3 covers 18 residues. V shed 0 bases and J 3 bases; nucleotides not matched to a gene: 13. Germline loops: CDR1 SGHRS, CDR2 YFSETQ. Here the CDR3 DNA reads TGCGCCAGCAGCTTGGCGCTAGCGGTGGAGGTACGGACAGATACGCAGTATTTT. As protein: CASSLALAVEVRTDTQYF.

This chain joins TRBV9 and TRBJ2-7; 7 bases are a match to TRBD1. This CDR3 is built from 14 residues. The germline V gene encodes CDR1 SGDLS and CDR2 YYNGEE. Germline trimming cut 0 bases from V and 2 bases from J; bases unmatched to any gene: 2. The CDR3 bases are TGTGCCAGCAGCGTAGGACAGGGAACCTACGAGCAGTACTTC. Its translation is CASSVGQGTYEQYF.

The genes are TRBV4-1 and TRBJ1-5, with TRBD1 matching over 8 bases. V lost 4 bases and J lost 6; bases outside the gene matches: 8. The CDR3 loop spans 15 amino acids. Germline V gene data show CDR1 as MGHRA and CDR2 as YSYEKL. The chain's CDR3 is CASSRNTGGGQPQHF. For the CDR3, the DNA is TGCGCCAGCAGCCGGAACACAGGGGGAGGTCAGCCCCAGCATTTT.

This clone has only a few counts. The genes are TRBV10-3 and TRBJ2-7, with 7 positions matching TRBD1. The germline V gene encodes CDR1 ENHRY and CDR2 SYGVKD. The CDR3 runs to 13 residues. V shed 5 bases, J shed 5 bases, and the junction held 6 bases outside the gene matches. The CDR3 loop reads CAISRQGKDEQYF. CDR3 nucleotides: TGTGCCATCAGTCGACAGGGAAAGGACGAGCAGTACTTC.

This clone was seen just once. The chain is built from TRBV7-8 and TRBJ1-1; weak D call: TRBD1 (5 bases). This CDR3 is 11 amino acids long. V shed 5 bases and J shed 7 bases, with 8 bases lying between them. The germline gives CDR1 SGHVS, CDR2 FQNEAQ. The chain's CDR3 is CASSNRFEAFF. The CDR3 bases are TGTGCCAGCAGCAACAGGTTTGAAGCTTTCTTT.

This clone was seen once. V and J are TRBV24-1 and TRBJ2-5, with 10 bases aligning to TRBD1. Germline V lookup: CDR1 KGHDR, CDR2 SFDVKD. V was clipped by 4 bases and J by 3 bases; unmatched bases: 7. This CDR3 region has 16 residues. For the CDR3, the DNA is TGTGCCACCAGTGACCTCCCGGACAGGGGGAAAGAGACCCAGTACTTC. It translates to CATSDLPDRGKETQYF.

V is TRBV28 and J is TRBJ1-1; D is unclear. Germline loops: CDR1 MDHEN, CDR2 SYDVKM. Trimming cost V 7 bases and J 2 bases, with 5 bases left between them. The CDR3 sequence is 11 residues long. CDR3 nucleotides: TGTGCCAGCATAATAAACACTGAAGCTTTCTTT. Its protein is CASIINTEAFF.

The rearrangement joins TRBV12-3 or TRBV12-4 to TRBJ2-1; the D gene is possibly TRBD2 (5 bases). CDR3 size: 13 residues. Between the trimmed V and J ends, which lost 0 bases and 12 bases, there was a span of 12 bases. CDR3 bases: TGTGCCAGCAGTTTAGCGCGGGTCCTTGGGCAGTTCTTC. Its translation: CASSLARVLGQFF.

This chain joins TRBV6-1 and TRBJ2-3, with D possibly TRBD1 on 6 matching bases. The V gene's germline CDR1 is MNHNS and CDR2 SASEGT. There are 16 residues in the CDR3. Trimming took 4 bases from V and 0 from J, leaving 14 bases between them. CDR3 region: CASSATGSRSTDTQYF. CDR3 bases: TGTGCCAGCAGTGCCACAGGGTCCCGAAGCACAGATACGCAGTATTTT.

The CDR3 DNA follows: TGCGCCAGCAGCCAAGCACGGGGAGAGACCCAGTACTTC. Translation: CASSQARGETQYF. The V gene is TRBV4-1, the J gene TRBJ2-5, with D possibly TRBD2 on 5 matching bases. The CDR3 totals 13 residues. Between the trimmed V and J ends, which lost 1 base and 4 bases, there was a span of 7 bases. Germline CDR1 and CDR2: MGHRA and YSYEKL.

A few counts support this clone. This chain joins TRBV6-5 and TRBJ1-2, with 7 bases aligning to TRBD1. CDR3 length equals 15 residues. Germline CDR1 is MNHEY and CDR2 is SVGAGI. The V gene end was trimmed by 6 bases and the J gene end by 3 bases; junction bases not matched to a gene: 10. The CDR3 loop reads CASRTDGQGDYGYTF. CDR3 in DNA: TGTGCCAGCAGAACAGACGGGCAGGGGGACTATGGCTACACCTTC.

The DNA of the CDR3 is TGTGCCTGGAGTGTAATGGTTTCTGAGAGTGGCTACACCTTC. As protein: CAWSVMVSESGYTF. The genes are TRBV30 and TRBJ1-2; no clear D. The V end lost 0 bases, the J end lost 7 bases, and 15 bases lay between the germline ends. The V gene's germline CDR1 is GTSNPN and CDR2 SVGIG (reference sequence). The CDR3 loop spans 14 amino acids.

The V call is TRBV7-9, the J call TRBJ2-7; D is perhaps TRBD1 (6 bases). The V and J ends lost 7 bases and 3 bases respectively, with 19 bases between them. Germline values: CDR1 SEHNR, CDR2 FQNEAQ (reference sequence). The CDR3 is 15 residues long. The CDR3 sequence: CASKLSQDSHYEQYF. CDR3 nucleotide sequence: TGTGCCAGCAAACTTTCCCAGGACAGCCACTACGAGCAGTACTTC.

The V and J genes are TRBV5-1 and TRBJ2-7; 9 nucleotides line up with TRBD1. V gave up 4 bases and J gave up 6 bases; unmatched junction bases: 11. The CDR3 consists of 15 residues. From germline, CDR1 is SGHRS and CDR2 YFSETQ. CDR3 in amino acids: CASSHSSGQGREQYF. The CDR3 DNA is TGCGCCAGCAGCCATTCATCGGGACAGGGCCGCGAGCAGTACTTC.

This chain uses TRBV19 with TRBJ1-6; 10 bases are a match to TRBD1. The trim removed 4 bases at V and 14 bases at J, leaving 11 bases unmatched. The CDR3 contains 15 residues. Germline V gene lookup returns CDR1 LNHDA and CDR2 SQIVND (reference sequence). CDR3 nucleotides: TGTGCCAGTAGTAGTTCGGGACAGGGGCGCTCGGCCCTCCACTTT. Its translation is CASSSSGQGRSALHF.

This sequence joins TRBV12-3 or TRBV12-4 and TRBJ1-2; D remains ambiguous. Trimming shortened V by 7 bases and J by 5 bases, and 14 bases separated the two germline ends. The CDR3 sequence is 13 residues long. CDR3 sequence (DNA): TGTGCCAGCACTGTCGGTGGTTCTTATGGCTACACCTTC. As protein: CASTVGGSYGYTF.

This clone was recorded only once. This chain uses TRBV5-1 with TRBJ1-2, with D possibly TRBD1 on 5 matching bases. V gave up 4 bases and J gave up 3 bases, with 10 bases separating them. The CDR3 has 13 amino acids. Germline CDR1 is SGHRS and CDR2 is YFSETQ. CDR3 amino acids: CASSAGGDYGYTF. In DNA, the CDR3 is TGCGCCAGCAGCGCAGGAGGGGACTATGGCTACACCTTC.

V is TRBV27 and J is TRBJ1-2; no reliable D call. The CDR3 extends over 15 amino acids. Germline lookup yields CDR1 MNHEY and CDR2 SMNVEV (reference sequence). V was clipped by 6 bases and J by 5 bases, with 19 bases between them. CDR3 region: CASSANEGRRYGYTF. The CDR3 DNA sequence: TGTGCCAGCAGCGCCAACGAGGGAAGGAGGTATGGCTACACCTTC.

The genes are TRBV4-1 and TRBJ1-3; D possibly corresponds to TRBD1 (5 bases). Germline CDR1 MGHRA, CDR2 YSYEKL. CDR3 length: 15 amino acids. V was pared by 3 bases and J by 4 bases, with 13 bases between. The CDR3 DNA is TGCGCCAGCAGCCAGGCCAGGGTGGGAGGAAACACCATATATTTT. Protein: CASSQARVGGNTIYF.

V is TRBV28 and J is TRBJ1-1; D is unclear. The CDR3 length is 12 residues. The germline gives CDR1 MDHEN, CDR2 SYDVKM. The germline V and J ends were trimmed by 5 bases and 6 bases, with 10 bases remaining between them. The CDR3 nucleotides are TGTGCCAGCAGTCTCAATTCGGCTGAAGCTTTCTTT. Translation gives CASSLNSAEAFF. Based on the CDR3 plus reference TRBV28 and TRBJ1-1, the full variable domain is DVKVTQSSRYLVKRTGEKVFLECVQDMDHENMFWYRQDPGLGLRLIYFSYDVKMKEKGDIPEGYSVSREKKERFSLILESASTNQTSMYLCASSLNSAEAFFGQGTRLTVV.

The chain has TRBV19 and TRBJ1-2; D gene unclear. This CDR3 contains 14 residues. V lost 0 bases and J 2 bases, leaving 7 bases between the germline ends. In germline, CDR1 is LNHDA, CDR2 SQIVND (reference sequence). CDR3 bases: TGTGCCAGTAGTATAGAGGGGAGAAACTATGGCTACACCTTC. Translating it yields CASSIEGRNYGYTF.

The V call is TRBV28, the J call TRBJ1-5; no clear D. The CDR3 consists of 14 residues. Germline CDR1 reads MDHEN; CDR2 reads SYDVKM. The V and J ends lost 7 bases and 12 bases respectively, with 22 bases between them. CDR3 coding DNA: TGTGCCAGCACCAACCCCCAGGCCAGGAGGGTCCAGCATTTT. It encodes CASTNPQARRVQHF.

This clone was counted once. This chain links TRBV27 with TRBJ2-7; 7 bases align to TRBD1. CDR1 MNHEY and CDR2 SMNVEV come from the germline V gene (reference sequence). J was trimmed by 6 bases and V by 2 bases; bases with no gene match: 7. The CDR3 loop spans 14 amino acids. The CDR3 is CASSLQQGLGEQYF. The CDR3 DNA follows: TGTGCCAGCAGTTTACAACAGGGGCTGGGCGAGCAGTACTTC.

J is TRBJ2-1 and V is TRBV5-1, with 9 bases fitting TRBD2. This CDR3 region has 15 residues. Losses at the gene ends were 2 bases for V and 8 bases for J; bases not matched to a gene: 8. Germline assignment: CDR1 SGHRS and CDR2 YFSETQ. This chain's CDR3 is CASSLGGRAEDEQFF. The CDR3 DNA sequence: TGCGCCAGCAGCTTAGGCGGGAGGGCCGAGGATGAGCAGTTCTTC.